One and the same sample provided the 10 T cell receptor beta chains below, sequenced in a study of cytomegalovirus exposure and HLA in healthy donors. Vbeta (60) and Jbeta (13) primers were used in the PCR. TCRdb's copy holds only in-frame clones and misses some; the assay was immunoSEQ multiplex PCR. The table includes fewer than 120,000 clones, around 76% detected once. The specimen sequenced was PBMCs. All receptors derive from a man between 25 and 39 years old in good health and CMV-seropositive.

The rearrangement links TRBV7-8 to TRBJ1-2; D gene unclear. The CDR3 is made up of 15 amino acids. Germline-derived CDR1 and CDR2 are SGHVS and FQNEAQ. Trimming stripped 0 bases from V and 0 bases from J, with 8 bases between. CDR3 coding DNA: TGTGCCAGCAGCTTAGCAGCAACCCCTAACTATGGCTACACCTTC. Amino acid sequence: CASSLAATPNYGYTF.

This clone was recorded a few times. V gene TRBV5-1 combines with J gene TRBJ2-4; 14 nucleotides agree with TRBD2. The CDR3 totals 17 residues. The V gene end was trimmed by 4 bases and the J gene end by 4 bases; junction bases not matched to a gene: 7. The germline V gene has CDR1 SGHRS and CDR2 YFSETQ. The CDR3: CASSVGTSGGTKNIQYF. Here the CDR3 DNA reads TGCGCCAGCAGCGTCGGGACTAGCGGGGGAACTAAAAACATTCAGTACTTC. The full variable domain, rest sourced from reference TRBV5-1 and TRBJ2-4, is KAGVTQTPRYLIKTRGQQVTLSCSPISGHRSVSWYQQTPGQGLQFLFEYFSETQRNKGNFPGRFSGRQFSNSRSEMNVSTLELGDSALYLCASSVGTSGGTKNIQYFGAGTRLSVL.

CDR3: CASGGGATEAFF. The CDR3 nucleotides read TGTGCCAGCGGGGGAGGGGCCACTGAAGCTTTCTTT. This chain connects TRBV6-5 to TRBJ1-1; maybe TRBD1 (5 bases). This CDR3 has 12 residues. Germline assignment: CDR1 MNHEY and CDR2 SVGAGI. Trimming removed 8 bases at V and 4 bases at J, with 11 bases between.

This clone was counted between two and nine times. V gene TRBV6-5 combines with J gene TRBJ2-5; 9 nucleotides agree with TRBD2. The last part of the DNA fits TRBJ2-7 better; the J call may be wrong. Germline V gene sequence: CDR1 MNHEY, CDR2 SVGAGI. This CDR3 has 15 residues. The CDR3 loop reads CASSRGGTSLYEQYF. The CDR3, as DNA: TGTGCCAGCAGCCGCGGCGGGACTAGCCTCTACGAGCAGTACTTC.

J is TRBJ2-5 and V is TRBV27, with D maybe TRBD2 (7 bases). TRBJ2-7 explains the end of the DNA better; the J call may be wrong. Germline values: CDR1 MNHEY, CDR2 SMNVEV (reference sequence). This CDR3 comprises 14 residues. For the CDR3, the DNA is TGTGCCAGCAGCGGGGAGGGGGGAACCTACGAGCAGTACTTC. Residues: CASSGEGGTYEQYF.

For the CDR3, the DNA is TGTGCCAGCAGTTTACGGCGCGGCCCTAGCACAGATACGCAGTATTTT. This codes for CASSLRRGPSTDTQYF. V and J are TRBV28 and TRBJ2-3; no firm D call. CDR3 length equals 16 residues. Per germline, CDR1 MDHEN and CDR2 SYDVKM. The ends were cut back, 2 bases at V and 0 bases at J, with 12 bases in the middle.

J is TRBJ2-7 and V is TRBV7-9, with no clear D. This CDR3 region has 13 residues. Looked up from germline, CDR1 is SEHNR and CDR2 is FQNEAQ (reference sequence). The V end lost 6 bases, the J end lost 6 bases, and 15 bases lay between the germline ends. DNA of the CDR3: TGTGCCAGCAGATTCATCGAGTCGGGCGAGCAGTACTTC. Translation gives CASRFIESGEQYF. The full variable domain, in which reference TRBV7-9 and TRBJ2-7 provide the parts outside the CDR3, is DTGVSQNPRHKITKRGQNVTFRCDPISEHNRLYWYRQTLGQGPEFLTYFQNEAQLEKSRLLSDRFSAERPKGSFSTLEIQRTEQGDSAMYLCASRFIESGEQYFGPGTRLTVT.

This clone was counted a single time. The rearrangement joins TRBV7-2 to TRBJ2-3; D gene uncertain. Germline CDR1 reads SGHTA; CDR2 reads FQGNSA. The V end lost 5 bases, the J end lost 0 bases, and 12 bases lay between the germline ends. The CDR3 spans 15 residues. CDR3 nucleotide sequence: TGTGCCAGCAGCCAAACTACCCCTAGCACAGATACGCAGTATTTT. It specifies CASSQTTPSTDTQYF. The entire variable domain, with the rest obtained from reference TRBV7-2 and TRBJ2-3, is as follows: GAGVSQSPSNKVTEKGKDVELRCDPISGHTALYWYRQSLGQGLEFLIYFQGNSAPDKSGLPSDRFSAERTGGSVSTLTIQRTQQEDSAVYLCASSQTTPSTDTQYFGPGTRLTVL.

This clone was counted only a few times. The chain recombines TRBV7-2 with TRBJ2-1, with 8 bases fitting TRBD1. Germline-derived CDR1 and CDR2 are SGHTA and FQGNSA. Losses at the gene ends were 7 bases for V and 6 bases for J; bases not matched to a gene: 8. The CDR3 spans 14 residues. CDR3: CASNRQGTLNEQFF. The CDR3 DNA sequence: TGTGCCAGCAACCGACAGGGGACCCTCAATGAGCAGTTCTTC.

V usage is TRBV18 and J usage is TRBJ2-3, with 8 bases matching TRBD1. Germline CDR1 reads KGHSH; CDR2 reads LQKENI. Unmatched junction bases numbered 8, after V lost 5 bases and J lost 4 bases. The CDR3 covers 15 residues. The CDR3 is CASSTGQEHPDTQYF. DNA for the CDR3: TGTGCCAGCTCAACGGGACAGGAGCACCCAGATACGCAGTATTTT.